These T cell receptor beta chains were read from a single sample in a study of CD8+ T cells in alopecia areata. The protocol was immunoSEQ multiplex PCR, while the TCRdb copy is restricted to in-frame clones and leaves out a portion. The sample comprises 140,000 to 150,000 clones, approximately 65% of which are singletons, and 36% rests with the top ten. Material: CD8+ T cells sorted from blood. The receptors derive from a human donor in good health. The CDR3 runs from the conserved cysteine through the conserved F or W. The D gene is left open where the match is weak. Clone size is given for some rows only: seen once, a few or many times, or a class if the clone is expanded.

j_call clone_size d_call v_call cdr3_aa cdr3_nt
TRBJ2-7 - TRBD2 TRBV6-5 CASSPGLAGEQYF TGTGCCAGCAGCCCCGGACTAGCGGGCGAGCAGTACTTC
TRBJ1-1 once - TRBV2 CASIGMNTEAFF TGTGCCAGCATCGGTATGAACACTGAAGCTTTCTTT
TRBJ1-2 - - TRBV27 CASWTAHGYTF TGTGCCTCTTGGACGGCCCATGGCTACACCTTC
TRBJ2-7 - - TRBV5-1 CASSASYEQYF TGCGCCAGCAGCGCTAGTTACGAGCAGTACTTC
TRBJ1-4 - - TRBV2 CASSRSSVVANEKLFF TGTGCCAGCAGTAGATCCTCGGTGGTGGCTAATGAAAAACTGTTTTTT
TRBJ2-7 - - TRBV7-2 CASSELVLGEQYF TGTGCCAGCAGCGAATTAGTCTTGGGTGAGCAGTACTTC
TRBJ1-1 - - TRBV30 CARLHYGEAFF TGTGCCCGTCTCCATTACGGTGAAGCTTTCTTT
TRBJ1-1 - - TRBV5-1 CASSFTSGRTDTEAFF TGCGCCAGCAGCTTCACCTCGGGGCGGACGGACACTGAAGCTTTCTTT
TRBJ1-1 - - TRBV7-9 CASRRTGAAFF TGTGCCAGCAGGCGCACGGGGGCGGCTTTCTTT
TRBJ2-3 few - TRBV30 CAWGLDSVSTDTQYF TGTGCCTGGGGCCTCGACAGTGTTAGCACAGATACGCAGTATTTT
TRBJ1-2 - TRBD1 TRBV29-1 CSVEVRGPGQGDRGYTF TGCAGCGTTGAAGTAAGGGGACCGGGACAGGGGGATCGGGGCTACACCTTC
TRBJ1-5 once - TRBV27 CASRGEARGQPQHF TGTGCCAGCCGAGGGGAGGCAAGGGGACAGCCCCAGCATTTT
TRBJ2-1 - - TRBV2 CASTGPSSYNEQFF TGTGCCAGCACCGGCCCTAGCTCCTACAATGAGCAGTTCTTC
TRBJ1-5 - - TRBV27 CASSLLGGVSNQPQHF TGTGCCAGCAGTTTACTCGGGGGCGTAAGCAATCAGCCCCAGCATTTT
TRBJ2-1 - TRBD1 TRBV5-6 CASRFGTGNEQFF TGTGCCAGCAGATTTGGGACAGGGAATGAGCAGTTCTTC
TRBJ2-7 - - TRBV5-6 CASSLGGFGYEQYF TGTGCCAGCAGCTTGGGCGGCTTCGGCTACGAGCAGTACTTC
TRBJ2-7 - - TRBV7-9 CASSLAGRLTYEQYF TGTGCCAGCAGCTTAGCGGGGCGTCTAACCTACGAGCAGTACTTC
TRBJ2-7 few - TRBV2 CASSEDTGSGLSSYEQYF TGTGCCAGCAGTGAAGACACAGGCTCGGGACTCAGCTCCTACGAGCAGTACTTC
TRBJ1-2 - - TRBV29-1 CSVDRGYYGYTF TGCAGCGTTGACAGGGGATACTATGGCTACACCTTC
TRBJ2-3 - - TRBV6-1 CASREGAGTDTQYF TGTGCCAGCAGGGAGGGGGCTGGGACAGATACGCAGTATTTT
TRBJ1-4 - - TRBV4-1 CASSQVGWTNEKLFF TGCGCCAGCAGCCAAGTGGGATGGACTAATGAAAAACTGTTTTTT
TRBJ2-1 - TRBD2 TRBV29-1 CSAWTSGRENEQFF TGCAGCGCCTGGACTAGCGGGAGGGAGAATGAGCAGTTCTTC
TRBJ2-1 - - TRBV7-9 CASRADGYNEQFF TGTGCCAGCAGAGCGGACGGCTACAATGAGCAGTTCTTC
TRBJ2-3 - - TRBV10-2 CASLGLVADTQYF TGCGCCAGCTTGGGACTCGTGGCAGATACGCAGTATTTT
TRBJ1-5 - TRBD1 TRBV5-1 CASSPGTGFQPQHF TGCGCCAGCAGTCCCGGGACAGGGTTTCAGCCCCAGCATTTT
TRBJ2-3 few TRBD2 TRBV29-1 CSPRLWTSGRNTQYF TGCAGCCCCAGACTATGGACTAGCGGGAGAAATACGCAGTATTTT
TRBJ1-2 - - TRBV29-1 CSVVVGDYGYTF TGCAGCGTTGTGGTTGGCGACTATGGCTACACCTTC
TRBJ2-3 - TRBD1 TRBV7-8 CASSLWGQTDTQYF TGTGCCAGCAGCTTATGGGGACAGACAGATACGCAGTATTTT
TRBJ1-5 - - TRBV7-2 CASSTRQEANQPQHF TGTGCCAGCAGCACAAGGCAGGAGGCGAATCAGCCCCAGCATTTT
TRBJ2-1 - TRBD2 TRBV6-1 CASTTIGTSDEQFF TGTGCCAGCACCACTATCGGGACTAGTGATGAGCAGTTCTTC
TRBJ2-7 once TRBD2 TRBV9 CASSVAPSGGYEQYF TGTGCCAGCAGCGTAGCTCCTAGCGGGGGCTACGAGCAGTACTTC
TRBJ2-1 - TRBD1 TRBV30 CAYRDRYNEQFF TGTGCCTACCGGGACAGATACAATGAGCAGTTCTTC